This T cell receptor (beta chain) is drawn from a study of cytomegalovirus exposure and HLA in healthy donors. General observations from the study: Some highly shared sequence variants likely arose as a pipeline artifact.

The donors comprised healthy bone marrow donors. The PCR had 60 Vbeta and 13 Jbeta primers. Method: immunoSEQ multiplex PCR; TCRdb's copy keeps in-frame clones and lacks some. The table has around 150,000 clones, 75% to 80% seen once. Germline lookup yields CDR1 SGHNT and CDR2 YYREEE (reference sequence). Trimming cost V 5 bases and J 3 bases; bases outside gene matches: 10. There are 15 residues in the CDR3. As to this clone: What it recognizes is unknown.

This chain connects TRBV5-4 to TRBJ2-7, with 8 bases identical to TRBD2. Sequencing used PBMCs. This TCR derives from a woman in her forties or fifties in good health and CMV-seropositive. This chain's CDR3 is CASSSGGAGIYEQYF. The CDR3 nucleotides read TGTGCCAGCAGTTCGGGAGGGGCAGGGATCTACGAGCAGTACTTC. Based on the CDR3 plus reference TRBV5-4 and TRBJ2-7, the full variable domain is ETGVTQSPTHLIKTRGQQVTLRCSSQSGHNTVSWYQQALGQGPQFIFQYYREEENGRGNFPPRFSGLQFPNYSSELNVNALELDDSALYLCASSSGGAGIYEQYFGPGTRLTVT.